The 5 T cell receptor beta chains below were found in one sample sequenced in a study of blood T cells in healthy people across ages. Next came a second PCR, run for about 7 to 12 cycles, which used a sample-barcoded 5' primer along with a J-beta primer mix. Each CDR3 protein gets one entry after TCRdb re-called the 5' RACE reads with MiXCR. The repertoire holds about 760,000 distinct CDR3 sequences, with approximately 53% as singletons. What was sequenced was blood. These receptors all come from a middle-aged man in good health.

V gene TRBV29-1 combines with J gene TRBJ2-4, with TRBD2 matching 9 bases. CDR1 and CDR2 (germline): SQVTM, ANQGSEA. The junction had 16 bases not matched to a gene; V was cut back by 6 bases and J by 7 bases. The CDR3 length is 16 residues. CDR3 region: CSVVLPGLAGSNIQYF. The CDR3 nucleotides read TGCAGCGTGGTTCTTCCGGGACTAGCAGGATCGAACATTCAGTACTTC.

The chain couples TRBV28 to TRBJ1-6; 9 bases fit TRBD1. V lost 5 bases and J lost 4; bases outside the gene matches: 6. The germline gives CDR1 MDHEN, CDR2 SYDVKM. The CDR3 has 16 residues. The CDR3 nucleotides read TGTGCCAGCAGTAAGGTTGGGACAGGGTATAATTCACCCCTCCACTTT. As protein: CASSKVGTGYNSPLHF.

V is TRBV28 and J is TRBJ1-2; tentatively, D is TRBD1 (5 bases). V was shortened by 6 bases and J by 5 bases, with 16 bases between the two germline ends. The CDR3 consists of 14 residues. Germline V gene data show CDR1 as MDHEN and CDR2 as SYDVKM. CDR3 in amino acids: CASSTPRGGYGYTF. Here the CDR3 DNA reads TGTGCCAGCAGCACCCCACGGGGGGGTTATGGCTACACCTTC.

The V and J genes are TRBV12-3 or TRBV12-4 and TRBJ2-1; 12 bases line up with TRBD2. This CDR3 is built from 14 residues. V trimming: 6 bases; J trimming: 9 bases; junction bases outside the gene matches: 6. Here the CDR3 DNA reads TGTGCCAGCAGCCTTGGACTAGCGGGAACTGAGCAGTTCTTC. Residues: CASSLGLAGTEQFF.

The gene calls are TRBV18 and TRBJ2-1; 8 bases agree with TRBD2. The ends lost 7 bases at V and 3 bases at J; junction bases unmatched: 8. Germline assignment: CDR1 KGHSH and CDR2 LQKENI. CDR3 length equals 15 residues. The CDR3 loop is CASCTVAGNYNEQFF. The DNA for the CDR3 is TGTGCCAGCTGTACTGTAGCGGGAAACTACAATGAGCAGTTCTTC.